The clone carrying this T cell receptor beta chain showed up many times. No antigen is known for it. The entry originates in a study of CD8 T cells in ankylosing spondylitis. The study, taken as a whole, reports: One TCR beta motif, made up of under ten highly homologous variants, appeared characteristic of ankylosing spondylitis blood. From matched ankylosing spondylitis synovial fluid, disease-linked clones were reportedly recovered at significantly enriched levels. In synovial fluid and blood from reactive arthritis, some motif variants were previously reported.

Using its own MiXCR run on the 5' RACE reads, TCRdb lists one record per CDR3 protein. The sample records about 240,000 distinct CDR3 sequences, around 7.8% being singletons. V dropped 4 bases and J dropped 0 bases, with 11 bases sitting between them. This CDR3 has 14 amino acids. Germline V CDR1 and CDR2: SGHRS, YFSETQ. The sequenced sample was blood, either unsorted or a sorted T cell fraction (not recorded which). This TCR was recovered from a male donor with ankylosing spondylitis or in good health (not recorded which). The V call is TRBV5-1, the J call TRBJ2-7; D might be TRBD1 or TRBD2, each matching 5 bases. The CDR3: CASSTAGASYEQYF. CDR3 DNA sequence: TGCGCCAGCAGCACTGCCGGGGCCTCCTACGAGCAGTACTTC.